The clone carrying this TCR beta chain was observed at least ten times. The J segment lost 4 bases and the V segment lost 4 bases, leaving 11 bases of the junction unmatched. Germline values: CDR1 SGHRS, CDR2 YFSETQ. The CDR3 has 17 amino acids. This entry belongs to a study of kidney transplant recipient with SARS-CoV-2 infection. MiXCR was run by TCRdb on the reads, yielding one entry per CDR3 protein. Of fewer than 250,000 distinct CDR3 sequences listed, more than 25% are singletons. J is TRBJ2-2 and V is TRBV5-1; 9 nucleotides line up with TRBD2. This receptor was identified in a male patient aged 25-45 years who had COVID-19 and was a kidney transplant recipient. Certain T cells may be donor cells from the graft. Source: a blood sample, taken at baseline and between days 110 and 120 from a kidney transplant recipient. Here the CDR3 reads CASSTRVAGVFTGELFF. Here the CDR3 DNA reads TGCGCCAGCAGCACCCGGGTAGCGGGAGTTTTCACCGGGGAGCTGTTTTTT.